This T cell receptor beta chain was captured in a study of T cell responses to AZD1222 COVID-19 vaccine (dated by TCRdb to the early 2020s). The study in broad terms: A total of approximately 250 trial participants underwent TCR sequencing, of whom some 200 had received two doses of AZD1222 and approximately 25 had received two doses of the MenACWY control vaccine. Enrollment into the trials was organized by age into subgroups of 18-55, 56-69 and 70-plus years, and those subgroups contained roughly 140, 27 and 60 TCR-sequenced participants, respectively. Broad study findings and their caveats: The vaccine-associated CD4 TCRs covered the entire spike protein, and the dominant responses fell in regions 160-218 and 743-854. Conclusions about previously exposed vaccinees are limited, since just five or six AZD1222 recipients were seropositive for SARS-CoV-2 at baseline. Because no day 14 peak-response samples were available, the repertoires could be characterized only after the peak T cell response. After two AZD1222 doses, spike-specific TCR breadth and depth were significantly higher than at day 0 and than in MenACWY recipients. Most participants were white British and females outnumbered males, and the authors suggested that clonal diversity may have been underestimated. In the small 56-69-year group, the increase in depth fell short of significance, most likely because of low power. Reportedly, close to half of the unique spike-specific TCRs recognized epitopes lying outside the regions that are mutated in the B.1.351 and B.1.1.7 variants.

Comments on this clone: It has no known antigen specificity. No per-base quality is available; no much larger clone lies one base away. Distinct nucleotide sequences in the sample also encode this CDR3.

The time point label, as the study defines it: about 28 days (+/-7) after the second vaccine dose. AZD1222 recipients with second doses at about 4 weeks or about 12 weeks were pooled, because spike-specific TCR depth and breadth did not differ between schedules. The vaccinee samples were drawn from two UK trials, COV001 and COV002, one of which was a single-blind randomized controlled phase 2/3 trial testing AZD1222 (ChAdOx1 nCoV-19) in healthy adults. For TCRbeta chain sequencing, PBMC samples from trial participants were taken at day 0 and at day 28 after the second dose. The CDR3 regions of human TCRbeta chains were analyzed by immunosequencing. The original methods were these. TCRs in the repertoires were compared against a reference library of SARS-CoV-2-specific TCRs that had been generated with the MIRA antigen-specificity platform. Breadth was defined as the fraction of unique TCRs that were SARS-CoV-2-associated, and depth was defined as the fraction of total T cells that were SARS-CoV-2-associated. Each spike-specific TCR was assigned to its reactive spike region and to a CD4 or CD8 class using the MIRA data. Log10-transformed breadth and depth values were compared by one-way ANOVA with Sidak's multiple comparisons tests. Drawn from immuneACCESS, this table holds only the in-frame rearrangements with V and J called that TCRdb kept. Clones are partly lost; checked studies trace under half to an unresolved V gene and leave the rest unexplained. The V and J calls and the clone size are those of that table, but D and trimming were determined from the DNA. This sample gives under 130,000 clones in total; about 88% of them show up just once. 35% to 55% of the sample is taken by the ten largest.

Trimming costs V 0 bases and J 5 bases, and their ends lie 10 bases apart. Based on the germline V gene, the CDR1 and CDR2 sequences are MNHEY and SVGAGI. The CDR3 sequence holds 14 residues, the cysteine and phenylalanine included. The sequence is cut down to CDR3 DNA, 42 bases in frame from base 1. The sample consisted of peripheral blood, taken 28 days after the second AZD1222 dose. The receptor comes from an adult who received the AZD1222 COVID-19 vaccine. The V and J genes are TRBV6-5 and TRBJ1-2; there is no confident call for the D gene. The nucleotide sequence is TGTGCCAGCAGTTACTCCGGCAGTCGGTATGGCTACACCTTC. The resulting protein is CASSYSGSRYGYTF.